One and the same sample provided the 16 T cell receptor beta chains below, sequenced in a study of blood T cell repertoires in COVID-19. Some clones are missing from TCRdb's copy, which holds only in-frame ones; the method was immunoSEQ multiplex PCR. The repertoire holds about 130,000 clones, with 87% as singletons. Input material: peripheral blood. These receptors originate from a man aged 45-65 years with active COVID-19.

This clone has a single count. The CDR3 nucleotides read TGTGCCAGCAGCCCCCGGACAGGGTTAATAGATACGCAGTATTTT. This codes for CASSPRTGLIDTQYF. The chain combines TRBV14 with TRBJ2-3; 8 positions agree with TRBD1. Germline V gene data show CDR1 as SGHDN and CDR2 as FVKESK. Trimming took 4 bases from V and 5 from J; bases not matched to a gene: 8. There are 15 residues in the CDR3.

This chain joins TRBV15 and TRBJ2-5; weak D call: TRBD2 (6 bases). The V gene lost 0 bases and the J gene lost 4 bases, with 9 bases spanning the gap. CDR1 LNHNV and CDR2 YYDKDF come from the germline V gene (reference sequence). The CDR3 is 14 amino acids. The CDR3 region has the DNA TGTGCCACCAGCAGAGAGACTAGGGGAGAGACCCAGTACTTC. As protein: CATSRETRGETQYF.

The rearrangement links TRBV11-2 to TRBJ1-4; 10 nucleotides line up with TRBD1. Germline CDR1 and CDR2: SGHAT and FQNNGV. J lost 7 bases, V lost 6 bases, and 8 bases had no gene match. The CDR3 has 15 residues. This CDR3 reads CASRDDRDRGEKLFF. The CDR3 bases are TGTGCCAGCAGAGACGACAGGGACAGGGGTGAAAAACTGTTTTTT.

This clone has only one observation. The rearrangement links TRBV12-5 to TRBJ1-5; TRBD1 matches 7 bases. The CDR3 is 15 amino acids. Germline V gives CDR1 LGHNT, CDR2 FRNRAP. V shed 5 bases and J 2 bases; nucleotides not matched to a gene: 6. CDR3 nucleotides: TGTGCTAGTGGTCCCCCGACAGGGCGCAATCAGCCCCAGCATTTT. Protein product: CASGPPTGRNQPQHF.

The CDR3 region has the DNA TGTGCCAGCAGTTATAGACAGGGAGGTGGCTACACCTTC. Translating it yields CASSYRQGGGYTF. V gene TRBV6-2 or TRBV6-3 combines with J gene TRBJ1-2; 7 bases are shared with TRBD1. The CDR3 loop spans 13 amino acids. Germline CDR1 reads MNHEY; CDR2 reads SVGEGT. After removal of 3 bases from V and 7 bases from J, the junction contained 5 bases not matched to a gene.

The chain carries TRBV7-9 and TRBJ1-4; no definite D call. The CDR3 loop spans 14 amino acids. Germline lookup yields CDR1 SEHNR and CDR2 FQNEAQ (reference sequence). V lost 5 bases and J lost 6, with 13 bases in between. The CDR3: CASSPDGAYEKLFF. CDR3 sequence (DNA): TGTGCCAGCAGCCCTGACGGAGCCTATGAAAAACTGTTTTTT.

The rearrangement links TRBV19 to TRBJ2-7, with 8 bases identical to TRBD2. Unmatched junction bases numbered 8, after V lost 5 bases and J lost 2 bases. CDR3 length: 15 residues. Looked up from germline, CDR1 is LNHDA and CDR2 is SQIVND (reference sequence). The CDR3 loop is CASSPGLAAPYEQYF. CDR3 nucleotide sequence: TGTGCCAGTAGTCCCGGACTAGCAGCTCCCTACGAGCAGTACTTC.

The V call is TRBV7-9, the J call TRBJ2-7; possible D gene TRBD2, 5 bases. Germline loops: CDR1 SEHNR, CDR2 FQNEAQ (reference sequence). Deletions cut 1 base from V and 5 bases from J, with 12 bases between. There are 14 residues in the CDR3. The CDR3 DNA is TGTGCCAGCAGCTTAGGTACAGCGGTAAACGAGCAGTACTTC. As protein: CASSLGTAVNEQYF.

The chain is built from TRBV10-3 and TRBJ2-7, with D tentatively TRBD2 (7 bases). CDR1 and CDR2 (germline): ENHRY, SYGVKD. The CDR3 totals 12 residues. The V and J ends lost 8 bases and 10 bases respectively, with 18 bases between them. The DNA for the CDR3 is TGTGCCATCGAGGGGGGGGACAAGGAACAGTACTTC. Translated: CAIEGGDKEQYF.

The V call is TRBV5-5, the J call TRBJ1-5; D ambiguous. The CDR3 consists of 13 residues. V lost 4 bases to trimming and J lost 2 bases, with 7 bases between them. Germline CDR1 SGHKS, CDR2 YYEKEE (reference sequence). The CDR3 DNA follows: TGTGCCAGCAGCCCTTCTGGCAATCAGCCCCAGCATTTT. As protein: CASSPSGNQPQHF.

V usage is TRBV5-4 and J usage is TRBJ2-5; maybe TRBD2 (5 bases). Germline V gives CDR1 SGHNT, CDR2 YYREEE (reference sequence). The CDR3 runs to 14 residues. V dropped 0 bases and J dropped 1 base, with 7 bases sitting between them. DNA of the CDR3: TGTGCCAGCAGCTTGGCGCTAGCCCAAGAGACCCAGTACTTC. Protein: CASSLALAQETQYF. The entire variable domain, with the rest obtained from reference TRBV5-4 and TRBJ2-5, is as follows: ETGVTQSPTHLIKTRGQQVTLRCSSQSGHNTVSWYQQALGQGPQFIFQYYREEENGRGNFPPRFSGLQFPNYSSELNVNALELDDSALYLCASSLALAQETQYFGPGTRLLVL.

The rearrangement links TRBV28 to TRBJ1-5; 11 bases line up with TRBD1. V shed 3 bases and J 5 bases; nucleotides not matched to a gene: 3. The CDR3 totals 15 residues. From germline, CDR1 is MDHEN and CDR2 SYDVKM. The CDR3 bases are TGTGCCAGCAGTTTGGGACAGGGGGAGGATCAGCCCCAGCATTTT. Protein: CASSLGQGEDQPQHF.

The chain uses TRBV6-5 and TRBJ2-7; 7 bases line up with TRBD1. Germline loops: CDR1 MNHEY, CDR2 SVGAGI. CDR3 size: 15 residues. The trim removed 2 bases at V and 1 base at J, leaving 5 bases unmatched. CDR3 nucleotide sequence: TGTGCCAGCAGTTACCTGACAGGGACATCCTACGAGCAGTACTTC. This translates into CASSYLTGTSYEQYF.

The CDR3 bases are TGCGCCAGCAGCCTGGGGGCAGGGGAGCTTAATGAGCAGTTCTTC. It codes for CASSLGAGELNEQFF. The chain uses TRBV5-1 and TRBJ2-1; D is possibly TRBD1 (6 bases). In germline, CDR1 is SGHRS, CDR2 YFSETQ. The CDR3 has 15 amino acids. Trimming shortened V by 4 bases and J by 7 bases, and 18 bases separated the two germline ends.

The chain joins TRBV12-5 to TRBJ2-5; D is uncertain. The length of the CDR3 is 12 residues. Germline V gives CDR1 LGHNT, CDR2 FRNRAP. Between the trimmed V and J ends, which lost 0 bases and 5 bases, there was a span of 4 bases. This chain's CDR3 is CASGLVLETQYF. The CDR3 region has the DNA TGTGCTAGTGGTTTGGTACTCGAGACCCAGTACTTC. Filled out from reference TRBV12-5 and TRBJ2-5, the complete variable domain reads DARVTQTPRHKVTEMGQEVTMRCQPILGHNTVFWYRQTMMQGLELLAYFRNRAPLDDSGMPKDRFSAEMPDATLATLKIQPSEPRDSAVYFCASGLVLETQYFGPGTRLLVL.

The chain is built from TRBV2 and TRBJ1-5; 9 nucleotides line up with TRBD1. Looked up from germline, CDR1 is SNHLY and CDR2 is FYNNEI. The CDR3 has 14 residues. V shed 6 bases, J shed 10 bases, and the junction held 10 bases outside the gene matches. CDR3 sequence: CASRGQGKSRPQHF. The CDR3 nucleotides are TGTGCCAGCAGGGGACAGGGAAAGAGTCGCCCCCAGCATTTT.